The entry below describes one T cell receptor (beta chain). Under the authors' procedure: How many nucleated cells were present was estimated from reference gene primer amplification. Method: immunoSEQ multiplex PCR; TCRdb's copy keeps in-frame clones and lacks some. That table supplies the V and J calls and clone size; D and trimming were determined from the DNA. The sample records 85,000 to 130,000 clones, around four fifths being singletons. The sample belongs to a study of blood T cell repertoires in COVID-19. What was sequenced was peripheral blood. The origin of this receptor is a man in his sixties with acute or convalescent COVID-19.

CDR3 in DNA: TGTGCCAGCAGTCCTCGTGGGGACAGGGGTTCACCCCTCCACTTT. Translating gives CASSPRGDRGSPLHF. The genes are TRBV6-5 and TRBJ1-6, with TRBD1 matching 10 bases. The CDR3 totals 15 residues. V shed 5 bases, J shed 9 bases, and the junction held 7 bases outside the gene matches. Germline CDR1 and CDR2: MNHEY and SVGAGI.